The present entry profiles one T cell receptor beta chain with its context. Its specificity is not known. This sample also contains other DNA sequences that code for the same CDR3. The data derive from a study of shared clonotypes between healthy human individuals. Study-wide points: The study found lower generation probabilities in non-shared clonotypes than in those shared by all four donors.

Each donor was a Caucasian adult residing in Nashville, Tennessee. Using immunoSEQ multiplex PCR, the repertoire was profiled, and TCRdb retains in-frame clones only, with some absent. The sample lists about 510,000 clones, 90% to 97% occurring once. This TCR was sampled from a woman aged 25 to 45 in good health. Sequenced: naive CD4+ T cells sorted from blood. As to subset: CD45RA+ positively selected.

This CDR3 is CASSPTGGGQPQHF. The CDR3, as DNA: TGCGCCAGCAGCCCGACAGGGGGCGGACAGCCCCAGCATTTT. The chain joins TRBV5-1 to TRBJ1-5, with 10 nucleotides matching TRBD1. This CDR3 contains 14 residues. Per the germline V gene, CDR1 is SGHRS and CDR2 is YFSETQ. V lost 4 bases, J lost 7 bases, and 5 bases stayed unmatched.